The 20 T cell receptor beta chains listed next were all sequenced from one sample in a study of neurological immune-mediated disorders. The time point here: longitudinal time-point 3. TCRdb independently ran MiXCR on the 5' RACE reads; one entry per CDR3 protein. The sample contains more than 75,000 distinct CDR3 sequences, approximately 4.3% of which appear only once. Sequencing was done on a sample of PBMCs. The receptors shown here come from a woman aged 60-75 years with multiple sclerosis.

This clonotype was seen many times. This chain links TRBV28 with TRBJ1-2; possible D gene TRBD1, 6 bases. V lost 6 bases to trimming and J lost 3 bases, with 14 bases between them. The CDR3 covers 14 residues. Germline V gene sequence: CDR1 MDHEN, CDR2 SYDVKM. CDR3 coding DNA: TGTGCCAGCAGGGAGAGGGGGGGTGACTATGGCTACACCTTC. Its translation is CASRERGGDYGYTF.

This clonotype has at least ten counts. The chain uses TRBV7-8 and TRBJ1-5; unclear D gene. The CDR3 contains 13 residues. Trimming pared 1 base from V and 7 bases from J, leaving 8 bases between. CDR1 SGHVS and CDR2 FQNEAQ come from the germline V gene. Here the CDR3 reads CASSLGSSQPQHF. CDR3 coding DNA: TGTGCCAGCAGCTTAGGATCGTCCCAGCCCCAGCATTTT.

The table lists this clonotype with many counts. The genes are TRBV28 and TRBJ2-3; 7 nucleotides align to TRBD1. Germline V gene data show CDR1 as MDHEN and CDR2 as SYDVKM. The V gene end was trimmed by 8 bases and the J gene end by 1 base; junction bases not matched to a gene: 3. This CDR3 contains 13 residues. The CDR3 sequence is CASHDRGTDTQYF. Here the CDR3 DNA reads TGTGCCAGCCATGACAGGGGCACAGATACGCAGTATTTT.

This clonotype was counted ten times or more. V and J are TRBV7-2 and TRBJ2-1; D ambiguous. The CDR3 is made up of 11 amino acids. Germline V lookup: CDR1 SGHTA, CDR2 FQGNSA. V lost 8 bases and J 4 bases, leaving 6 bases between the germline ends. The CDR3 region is CASGRYNEQFF. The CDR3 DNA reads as TGTGCCAGCGGGCGTTACAATGAGCAGTTCTTC.

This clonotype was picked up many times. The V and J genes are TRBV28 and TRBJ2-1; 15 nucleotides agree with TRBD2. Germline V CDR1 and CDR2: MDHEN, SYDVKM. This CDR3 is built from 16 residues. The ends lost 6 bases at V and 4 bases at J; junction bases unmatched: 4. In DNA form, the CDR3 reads TGTGCCAGCAGCCCCGGACTAGCGGGGGGGTACAATGAGCAGTTCTTC. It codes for CASSPGLAGGYNEQFF.

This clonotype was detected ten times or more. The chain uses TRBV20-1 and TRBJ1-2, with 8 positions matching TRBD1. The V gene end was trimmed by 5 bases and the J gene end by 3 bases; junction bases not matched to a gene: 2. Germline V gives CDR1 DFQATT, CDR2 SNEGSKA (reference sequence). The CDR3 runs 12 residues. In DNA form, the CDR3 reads TGCAGTGCTTCGACAGGGGACTATGGCTACACCTTC. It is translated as CSASTGDYGYTF.

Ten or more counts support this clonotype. DNA of the CDR3: TGCAGTGCTCACCTACCGGGACAGGGGGTGGGTGGCTACACCTTC. It codes for CSAHLPGQGVGGYTF. The chain has TRBV20-1 and TRBJ1-2, with 11 bases matching TRBD1. The CDR3 is made up of 15 amino acids. The V gene's germline CDR1 is DFQATT and CDR2 SNEGSKA (reference sequence). With 5 bases clipped from V and 7 bases from J, the junction kept 12 bases outside the gene matches.

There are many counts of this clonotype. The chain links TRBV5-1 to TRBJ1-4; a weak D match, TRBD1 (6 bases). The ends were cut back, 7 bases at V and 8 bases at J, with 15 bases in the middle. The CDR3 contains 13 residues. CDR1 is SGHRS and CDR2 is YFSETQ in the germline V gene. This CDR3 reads CASRGGDNEKLFF. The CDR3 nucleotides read TGCGCCAGCCGGGGAGGGGACAACGAAAAACTGTTTTTT.

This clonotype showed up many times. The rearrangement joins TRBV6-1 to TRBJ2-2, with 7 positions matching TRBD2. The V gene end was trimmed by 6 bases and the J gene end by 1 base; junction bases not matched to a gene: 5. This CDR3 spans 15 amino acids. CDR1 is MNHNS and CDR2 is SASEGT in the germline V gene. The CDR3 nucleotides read TGTGCCAGCAGCCCCTTAGCGGGGAACACCGGGGAGCTGTTTTTT. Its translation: CASSPLAGNTGELFF.

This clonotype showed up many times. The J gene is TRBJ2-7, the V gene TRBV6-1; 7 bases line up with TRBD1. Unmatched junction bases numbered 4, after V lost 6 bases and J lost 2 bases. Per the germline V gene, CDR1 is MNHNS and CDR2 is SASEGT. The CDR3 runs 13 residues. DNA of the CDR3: TGTGCCAGCAGCGAGGGACAGACCTACGAGCAGTACTTC. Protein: CASSEGQTYEQYF.

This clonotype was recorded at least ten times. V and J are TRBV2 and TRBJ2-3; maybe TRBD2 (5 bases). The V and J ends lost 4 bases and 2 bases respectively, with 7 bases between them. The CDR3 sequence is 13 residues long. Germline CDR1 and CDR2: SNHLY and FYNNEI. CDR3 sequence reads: CASSGGLTDTQYF. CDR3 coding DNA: TGTGCCAGCAGTGGAGGGCTCACAGATACGCAGTATTTT. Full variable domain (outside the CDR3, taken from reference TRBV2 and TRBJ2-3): EPEVTQTPSHQVTQMGQEVILRCVPISNHLYFYWYRQILGQKVEFLVSFYNNEISEKSEIFDDQFSVERPDGSNFTLKIRSTKLEDSAMYFCASSGGLTDTQYFGPGTRLTVL.

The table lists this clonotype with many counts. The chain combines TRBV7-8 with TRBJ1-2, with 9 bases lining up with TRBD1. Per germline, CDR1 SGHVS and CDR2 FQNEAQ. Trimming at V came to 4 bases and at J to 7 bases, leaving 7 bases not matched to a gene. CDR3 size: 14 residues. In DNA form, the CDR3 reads TGTGCCAGCAGCTCGACAGGGGGATCGGGTGGCTACACCTTC. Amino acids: CASSSTGGSGGYTF.

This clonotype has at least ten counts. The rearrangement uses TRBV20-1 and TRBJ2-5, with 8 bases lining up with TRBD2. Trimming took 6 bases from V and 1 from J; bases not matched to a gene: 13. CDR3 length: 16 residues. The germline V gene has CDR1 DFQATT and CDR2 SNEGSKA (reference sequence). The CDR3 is CSASPQSGGLQETQYF. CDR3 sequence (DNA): TGCAGTGCGTCACCCCAAAGCGGGGGTCTCCAAGAGACCCAGTACTTC.

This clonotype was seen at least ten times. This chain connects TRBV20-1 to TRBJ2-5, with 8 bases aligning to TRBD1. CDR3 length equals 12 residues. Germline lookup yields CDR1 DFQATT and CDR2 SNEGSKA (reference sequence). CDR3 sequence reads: CSQQGAGETQYF. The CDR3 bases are TGCAGCCAGCAGGGGGCCGGGGAGACCCAGTACTTC.

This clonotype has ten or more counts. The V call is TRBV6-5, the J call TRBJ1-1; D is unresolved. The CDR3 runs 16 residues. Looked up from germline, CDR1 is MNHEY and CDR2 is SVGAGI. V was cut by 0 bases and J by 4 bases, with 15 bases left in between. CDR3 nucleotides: TGTGCCAGCAGTTACTCAGTCGGGGTAGGTGGCACTGAAGCTTTCTTT. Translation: CASSYSVGVGGTEAFF.

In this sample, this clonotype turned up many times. CDR3 bases: TGTGCCACCAGCAGAGATCTATCGGCAGGGAAGGGTGGCTACACCTTC. Amino acid sequence: CATSRDLSAGKGGYTF. The chain couples TRBV15 to TRBJ1-2; tentatively, D is TRBD1 (5 bases). The CDR3 extends over 16 amino acids. Germline loops: CDR1 LNHNV, CDR2 YYDKDF (reference sequence). The germline V and J ends were trimmed by 0 bases and 7 bases, with 18 bases remaining between them.

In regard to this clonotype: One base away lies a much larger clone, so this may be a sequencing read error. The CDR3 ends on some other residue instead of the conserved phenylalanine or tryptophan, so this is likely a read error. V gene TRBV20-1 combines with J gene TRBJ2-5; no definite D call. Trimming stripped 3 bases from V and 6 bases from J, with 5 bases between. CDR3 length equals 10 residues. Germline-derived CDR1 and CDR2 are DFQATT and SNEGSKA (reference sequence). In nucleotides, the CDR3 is TGCAGTGCTAGTTTTCAGACCCAGTACGTC. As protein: CSASFQTQYV.

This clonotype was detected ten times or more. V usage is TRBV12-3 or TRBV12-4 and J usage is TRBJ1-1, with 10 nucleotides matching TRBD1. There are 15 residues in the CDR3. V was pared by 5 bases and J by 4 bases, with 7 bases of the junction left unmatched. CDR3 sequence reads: CASSTPGTGVTEAFF. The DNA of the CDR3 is TGTGCCAGCAGTACCCCCGGGACAGGGGTCACTGAAGCTTTCTTT.

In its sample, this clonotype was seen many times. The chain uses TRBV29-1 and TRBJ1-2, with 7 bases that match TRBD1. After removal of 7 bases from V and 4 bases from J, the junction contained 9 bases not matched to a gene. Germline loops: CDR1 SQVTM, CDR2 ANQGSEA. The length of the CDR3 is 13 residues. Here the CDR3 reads CSGSTGFSYGYTF. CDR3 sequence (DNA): TGCAGCGGATCGACAGGGTTTAGCTATGGCTACACCTTC.

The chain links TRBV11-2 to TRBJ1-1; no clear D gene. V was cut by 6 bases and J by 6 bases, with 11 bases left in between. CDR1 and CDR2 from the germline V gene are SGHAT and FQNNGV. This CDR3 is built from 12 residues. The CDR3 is CASSWSGSEAFF. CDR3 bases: TGTGCCAGCAGTTGGTCCGGGTCTGAAGCTTTCTTT.